This T cell receptor (beta chain) was sequenced in a study of blood T cell repertoires in COVID-19. Per the original data handling: Nucleated cell counts were estimated from reference gene primer amplification. Here immunoSEQ multiplex PCR was the method, and the copy in TCRdb shows in-frame clones only, minus some. V, J and clone size reflect that table, while D and trimming were determined from the DNA. In the table there are around 700,000 clones, just under 90% of which are singletons. Trimming left V 2 bases short and J 4 bases short, with 8 bases between. Germline lookup yields CDR1 MNHEY and CDR2 SVGEGT. This CDR3 comprises 13 residues.

The origin of this receptor is a woman aged 18-29 years with acute or convalescent COVID-19. The chain carries TRBV6-2 or TRBV6-3 and TRBJ1-2, with D uncertain. Sequencing input: peripheral blood. The CDR3 DNA follows: TGTGCCAGCAGTTACGTCGGTCTCTATGGCTACACCTTC. Protein sequence: CASSYVGLYGYTF.